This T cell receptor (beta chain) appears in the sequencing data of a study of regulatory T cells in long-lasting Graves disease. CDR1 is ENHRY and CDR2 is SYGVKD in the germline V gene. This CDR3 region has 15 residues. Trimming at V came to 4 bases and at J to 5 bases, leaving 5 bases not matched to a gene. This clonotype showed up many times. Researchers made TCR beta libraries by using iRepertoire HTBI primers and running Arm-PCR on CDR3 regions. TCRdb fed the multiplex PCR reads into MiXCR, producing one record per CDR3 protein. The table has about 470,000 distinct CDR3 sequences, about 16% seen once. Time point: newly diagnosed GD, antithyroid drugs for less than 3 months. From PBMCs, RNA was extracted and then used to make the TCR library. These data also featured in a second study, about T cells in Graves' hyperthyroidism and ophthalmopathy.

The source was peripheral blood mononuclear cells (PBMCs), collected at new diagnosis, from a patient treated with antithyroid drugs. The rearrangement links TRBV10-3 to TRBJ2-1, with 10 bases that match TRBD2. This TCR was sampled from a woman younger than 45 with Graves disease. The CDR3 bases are TGTGCCATCAGTGTGGGTCTAGCGGGAGACAATGAGCAGTTCTTC. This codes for CAISVGLAGDNEQFF.